This T cell receptor beta chain was recorded in a study of blood T cell dynamics during melanoma immunotherapy. Profiling relied on immunoSEQ multiplex PCR, and the TCRdb table lists in-frame clones only, not all of them. This table holds 15,000 to 20,000 clones, less than 95% found once. Documented time point: week 3, after first cycle of checkpoint inhibitor. Blood was drawn before treatment and at week 3 after checkpoint blockade. Disease control meant complete response, partial response or stable disease at 12 weeks. The germline V gene has CDR1 PRHDT and CDR2 FYEKMQ (reference sequence). This CDR3 region has 15 residues. Trimming took 5 bases from V and 5 from J; bases not matched to a gene: 9. Findings and caveats of the study: Cell-free DNA CDR3 sequences most resembled the immune-effector CD8+ subset, which was also most clonal.

This clone was seen only once. Its matching antigen is unknown. The TCR comes from a human donor with melanoma. Specimen: effector memory CD8+ T cells from blood, collected from a patient treated with checkpoint blockade. The chain uses TRBV13 and TRBJ2-5; the match to TRBD2 covers 9 bases. The CDR3, as DNA: TGTGCCAGCAGCCCCGGGACTAGCTGGGATGAGACCCAGTACTTC. Translation gives CASSPGTSWDETQYF.